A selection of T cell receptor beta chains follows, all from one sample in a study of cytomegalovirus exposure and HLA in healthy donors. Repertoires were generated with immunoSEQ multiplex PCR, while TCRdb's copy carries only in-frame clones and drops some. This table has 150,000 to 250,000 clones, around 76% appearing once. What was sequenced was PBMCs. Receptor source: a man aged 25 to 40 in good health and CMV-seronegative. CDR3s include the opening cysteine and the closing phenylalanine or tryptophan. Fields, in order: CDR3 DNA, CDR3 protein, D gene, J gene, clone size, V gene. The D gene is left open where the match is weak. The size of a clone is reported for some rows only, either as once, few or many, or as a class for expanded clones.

TGTGCCAGCAGTGTTAGTAAAAAACAGGAGTCCTACGAGCAGTACTTC | CASSVSKKQESYEQYF | - | TRBJ2-7 | - | TRBV2
TGTGCCAGCGGCGGGACTAACCTCGTCTACGAGCAGTACTTC | CASGGTNLVYEQYF | TRBD2 | TRBJ2-7 | - | TRBV28
TGTGCCAGCAGCGAACAGGGCCTCGGTTATGGCTACACCTTC | CASSEQGLGYGYTF | - | TRBJ1-2 | few | TRBV9
TGCGCCAGCAGCTACTCCGGGATCCCTAGGACTGAAGCTTTCTTT | CASSYSGIPRTEAFF | - | TRBJ1-1 | - | TRBV5-1
TGTGCCAGCAGCTTAGGACAGGGGGCTAGCACAGATACGCAGTATTTT | CASSLGQGASTDTQYF | TRBD1 | TRBJ2-3 | - | TRBV13
TGTGCCAGTAGGAAGACTGGAGGAGAGCAGTACTTC | CASRKTGGEQYF | - | TRBJ2-7 | - | TRBV19
TGTGCCAGCAGTTTCCCGGGTAGGCTTGAAGCTTTCTTT | CASSFPGRLEAFF | - | TRBJ1-1 | - | TRBV28
TGTGCCGTAGGACCCGGGGAGGAAAATGAGCAGTTCTTC | CAVGPGEENEQFF | - | TRBJ2-1 | - | TRBV10-3
TGCAGCGTTGAAGATTTCGTTTTGAAGGGGCTCCATAGCAATCAGCCCCAGCATTTT | CSVEDFVLKGLHSNQPQHF | - | TRBJ1-5 | - | TRBV29-1
TGTGCCAGCCGCCAACCGGGACAGGCTTCACCCCTCCACTTT | CASRQPGQASPLHF | TRBD1 | TRBJ1-6 | - | TRBV14
TGTGCCAGCAGCCTCCGGGACTCAAGGGGAAGGGAGTACTTC | CASSLRDSRGREYF | - | TRBJ2-7 | few | TRBV7-9
TGTGCCAGCAGTTACCAACCACAGGGGTCTGGAAACACCATATATTTT | CASSYQPQGSGNTIYF | TRBD1 | TRBJ1-3 | - | TRBV6-5
TGTGCCAGCAGTTTTAGGGACAGCTACACAGATACGCAGTATTTT | CASSFRDSYTDTQYF | TRBD1 | TRBJ2-3 | - | TRBV28
TGTGCCAGCAGCTTGGACGGGGGGTTCAACACTGAAGCTTTCTTT | CASSLDGGFNTEAFF | - | TRBJ1-1 | few | TRBV5-6
TGTGCCAGCAGTGAACTCCCCGCGACAGTTAACACCGGGGAGCTGTTTTTT | CASSELPATVNTGELFF | - | TRBJ2-2 | - | TRBV6-4
TGTGCCACCAGCCAGACACCTAACTATGGCTACACCTTC | CATSQTPNYGYTF | - | TRBJ1-2 | - | TRBV15
TGTGCCAGTAGTATCCGGGACTGGGACAATGAGCAGTTCTTC | CASSIRDWDNEQFF | - | TRBJ2-1 | few | TRBV19
TGCAGCGGGGGTGGGACTACCTACGAGCAGTACTTC | CSGGGTTYEQYF | TRBD2 | TRBJ2-7 | - | TRBV29-1
TGTGCCAGCAGTGCGGGAATAACCAACGAGCAGTACTTC | CASSAGITNEQYF | - | TRBJ2-7 | - | TRBV25-1
TGTGCCAGCAGTGAACTGGGAGGGGTCGGGGCCAACGTCCTGACTTTC | CASSELGGVGANVLTF | TRBD2 | TRBJ2-6 | - | TRBV2
TGCGCCAGCAGCTTGGAAGGGCAGTGGGGGGATGAGCAGTTCTTC | CASSLEGQWGDEQFF | - | TRBJ2-1 | - | TRBV5-1
TGTGCCAGCAGCCCCGGGGGACTAGCGACGCCCACAGATACGCAGTATTTT | CASSPGGLATPTDTQYF | TRBD2 | TRBJ2-3 | - | TRBV5-6
TGTGCCAGTAGTATTTCGAGCGGGAGTGTGATGGGCACAGATACGCAGTATTTT | CASSISSGSVMGTDTQYF | TRBD2 | TRBJ2-3 | - | TRBV19
TGTGCTAGCAGCTTATTAGGGGGCAATCAGCCCCAGCATTTT | CASSLLGGNQPQHF | - | TRBJ1-5 | few | TRBV7-7
TGTGCCAGCAGCTTAATAGCGGGGACTGGCTACGAGCAGTACTTC | CASSLIAGTGYEQYF | TRBD2 | TRBJ2-7 | - | TRBV7-3
TGTGCCAGCAGCGACCGGACAACCCGGAATTCACCCCTCCACTTT | CASSDRTTRNSPLHF | - | TRBJ1-6 | - | TRBV7-2
TGTGCCACCACCTCGGGACTAGCGGGGAGCATCGAGACCCAGTACTTC | CATTSGLAGSIETQYF | TRBD2 | TRBJ2-5 | - | TRBV15
TGTGCCAGCACCTTAACGGCGGGTACCAAAAACATTCAGTACTTC | CASTLTAGTKNIQYF | - | TRBJ2-4 | - | TRBV27
TGTGCCAGCAGCCCTGGACCGGGAACTGGGGCCAACGTCCTGACTTTC | CASSPGPGTGANVLTF | - | TRBJ2-6 | - | TRBV5-4
TGTGCCAGCAGGAAAACAGGGGGGGACCGCGGAGCTTTCTTT | CASRKTGGDRGAFF | TRBD1 | TRBJ1-1 | - | TRBV6-5
TGTGCCAGCAGCTCGGGACAGTTATGGGAAGCTTTCTTT | CASSSGQLWEAFF | TRBD1 | TRBJ1-1 | few | TRBV6-5